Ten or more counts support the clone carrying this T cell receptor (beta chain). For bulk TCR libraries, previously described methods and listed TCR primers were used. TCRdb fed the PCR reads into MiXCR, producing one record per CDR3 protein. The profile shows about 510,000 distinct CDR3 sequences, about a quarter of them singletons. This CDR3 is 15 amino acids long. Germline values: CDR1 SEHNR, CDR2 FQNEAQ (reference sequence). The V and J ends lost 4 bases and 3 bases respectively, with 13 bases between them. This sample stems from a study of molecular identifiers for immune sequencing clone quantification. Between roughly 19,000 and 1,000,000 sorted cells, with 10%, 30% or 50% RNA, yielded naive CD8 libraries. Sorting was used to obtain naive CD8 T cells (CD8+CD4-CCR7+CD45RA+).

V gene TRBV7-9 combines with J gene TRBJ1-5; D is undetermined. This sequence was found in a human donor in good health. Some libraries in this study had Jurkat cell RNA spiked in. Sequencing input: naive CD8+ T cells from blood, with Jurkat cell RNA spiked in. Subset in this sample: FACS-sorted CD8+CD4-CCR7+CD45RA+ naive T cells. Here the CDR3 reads CASSSVGVANQPQHF. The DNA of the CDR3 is TGTGCCAGCAGCTCGGTTGGGGTGGCCAATCAGCCCCAGCATTTT.